The entry that follows covers one T cell receptor beta chain sequence. The antigen is not known. The V end lost 2 bases, the J end lost 1 base, and 5 bases lay between the germline ends. The CDR3 is made up of 13 amino acids. In germline, CDR1 is ENHRY, CDR2 SYGVKD. This entry is derived from a study of T-cell reconstitution after alpha-beta-depleted transplantation in children. Findings and limits, study-wide: At the one-year point after transplant, T-cell counts and TCRbeta diversity were found to come mostly from T cells that had been newly produced. Several hundred expanded graft clones reportedly supplied alpha-beta T cells about two months after transplant. High day-60 TCRbeta diversity in some patients came from surviving recipient T cells and thymic progenitors.

As it was prepared, the TCRbeta library received unique molecular identifiers. TCRdb re-called the PCR reads with MiXCR, one entry per CDR3 protein. The profile shows about 980,000 distinct CDR3 sequences, about 29% of them singletons. The chain is built from TRBV10-3 and TRBJ2-5; D remains unclear. This receptor was taken from a boy younger than two who had a stem cell transplant for SCID, so the T cells may come from the graft donor. The sequencing used PBMCs, mostly from graft donor cells, collected 360 days after TCRalphabeta/CD19-depleted stem cell transplant. The CDR3 nucleotides read TGTGCCATCAGTGAGGTCAGCCAAGAGACCCAGTACTTC. Translated, it gives CAISEVSQETQYF.